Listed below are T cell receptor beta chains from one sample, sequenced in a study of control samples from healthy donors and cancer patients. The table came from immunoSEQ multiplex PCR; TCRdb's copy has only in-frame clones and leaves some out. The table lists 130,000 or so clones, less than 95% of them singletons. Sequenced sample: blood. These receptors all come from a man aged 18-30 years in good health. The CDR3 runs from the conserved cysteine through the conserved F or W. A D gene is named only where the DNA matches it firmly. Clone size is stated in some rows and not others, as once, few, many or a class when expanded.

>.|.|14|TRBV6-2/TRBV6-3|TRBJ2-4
TGTGCCAGCAGCCCAGGGGTAGCCAAAAACATTCAGTACTTC
CASSPGVAKNIQYF
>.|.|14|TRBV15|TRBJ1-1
TGTGCCACCAGCAGAGAACTGGGAAACACTGAAGCTTTCTTT
CATSRELGNTEAFF
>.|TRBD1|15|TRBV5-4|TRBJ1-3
TGTGCCAGCAGCCCTGGGACAGCTTCTGGAAACACCATATATTTT
CASSPGTASGNTIYF
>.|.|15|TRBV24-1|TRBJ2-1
TGTGCCACCAGTGGAGGTCGGAGCTCCTACAATGAGCAGTTCTTC
CATSGGRSSYNEQFF
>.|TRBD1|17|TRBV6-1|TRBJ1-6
TGTGCCAGCAGTGATTACCGGGACAGGTTATTCGGTTCACCCCTCCACTTT
CASSDYRDRLFGSPLHF
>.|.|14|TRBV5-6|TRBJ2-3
TGTGCCAGCAGCTCCCCGCTGGGGACAGATACGCAGTATTTT
CASSSPLGTDTQYF
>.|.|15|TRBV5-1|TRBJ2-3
TGCGCCAGCAGCTTGGAAGGAATGGTTGCAGATACGCAGTATTTT
CASSLEGMVADTQYF
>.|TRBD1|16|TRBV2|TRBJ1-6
TGTGCCAGCGGAAAGGACAGGGGGCTAGGTAATTCACCCCTCCACTTT
CASGKDRGLGNSPLHF
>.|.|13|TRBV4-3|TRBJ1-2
TGCGCCAGCAGCCAAGAGGGGTACAGTGGCTACACCTTC
CASSQEGYSGYTF
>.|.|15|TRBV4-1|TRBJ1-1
TGCGCCAGCAGCCAAGAGGCGTCGATGAACACTGAAGCTTTCTTT
CASSQEASMNTEAFF
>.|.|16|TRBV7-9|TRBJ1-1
TGTGCCAGCAGCCCCACCCTTGGGCAGTTGAACACTGAAGCTTTCTTT
CASSPTLGQLNTEAFF
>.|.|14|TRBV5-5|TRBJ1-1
TGTGCCAGCAGCTTAACCTATACAGGAACCCGTGCTTTCTTT
CASSLTYTGTRAFF
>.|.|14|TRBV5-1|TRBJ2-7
TGCGCCAGCAGCTTGGACGGGGCAACCTACGAGCAGTACTTC
CASSLDGATYEQYF
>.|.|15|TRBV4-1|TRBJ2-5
TGCGCCAGCAGCCAAGGGTTCCGGCCCCAAGAGACCCAGTACTTC
CASSQGFRPQETQYF
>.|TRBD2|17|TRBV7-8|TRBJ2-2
TGTGCCAGCAGCTTAGGACTAGCGGGAGCCCCCACCGGGGAGCTGTTTTTT
CASSLGLAGAPTGELFF
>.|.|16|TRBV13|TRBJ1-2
TGTGCCAGCAGCTTCATGGCAACGAGGGGTAAGGATGGCTACACCTTC
CASSFMATRGKDGYTF
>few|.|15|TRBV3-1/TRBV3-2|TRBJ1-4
TGTGCCAGCAGCCATACCCCCCCGGACTTTAAAAAACTGTTTTTT
CASSHTPPDFKKLFF
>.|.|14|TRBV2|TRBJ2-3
TGTGCCAGTAACCTCAGGGGAAGCACAGATACGCAGTATTTT
CASNLRGSTDTQYF
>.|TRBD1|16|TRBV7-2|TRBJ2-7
TGTGCCAGCAGCCCAAACCCGACAGGGGGAATCTACGAGCAGTACTTC
CASSPNPTGGIYEQYF
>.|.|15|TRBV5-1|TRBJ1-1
TGCGCCAGCAGCTTGGCCGAGGGGTTGAACACTGAAGCTTTCTTT
CASSLAEGLNTEAFF
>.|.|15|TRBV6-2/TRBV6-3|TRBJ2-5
TGTGCCAGCAGTTACTCAGCAGGGGTAGGAGAGACCCAGTACTTC
CASSYSAGVGETQYF
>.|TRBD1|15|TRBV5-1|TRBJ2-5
TGCGCCAGCAGCTTAAACGGACAGGGGAGGGAGACCCAGTACTTC
CASSLNGQGRETQYF
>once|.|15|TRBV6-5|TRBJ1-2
TGTGCCAGCAGTTACAGTTTAAGGGGCAACTATGGCTACACCTTC
CASSYSLRGNYGYTF
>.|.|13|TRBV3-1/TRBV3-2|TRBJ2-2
TGTGCCAGCAGCCAAACCGGGACCGGGGAGCTGTTTTTT
CASSQTGTGELFF
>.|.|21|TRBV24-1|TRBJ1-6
TGTGCCACCAGTAAAACCCGCAGGGGCCGATCGGGGAGCTCCTATAATTCACCCCTCCACTTT
CATSKTRRGRSGSSYNSPLHF
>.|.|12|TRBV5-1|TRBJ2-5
TGCGCCAGCAGCTTGGTTCGGGAGACCCAGTACTTC
CASSLVRETQYF
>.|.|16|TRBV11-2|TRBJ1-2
TGTGCCAGCAGCTTAGAGACTACCGGGACGGTCTATGGCTACACCTTC
CASSLETTGTVYGYTF
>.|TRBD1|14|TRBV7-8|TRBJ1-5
TGTGCCAGCAGCCGGACAGGGGGCAATCAGCCCCAGCATTTT
CASSRTGGNQPQHF
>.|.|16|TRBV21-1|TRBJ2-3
TGTGCCAGCAGCTGGGCGGGACACGCCACCTCAGATACGCAGTATTTT
CASSWAGHATSDTQYF
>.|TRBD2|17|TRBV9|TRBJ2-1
TGTGCCAGCAGCCTCAAGCGGGGGGGTATCTCCTACAATGAGCAGTTCTTC
CASSLKRGGISYNEQFF
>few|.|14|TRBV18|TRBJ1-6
TGTGCCAGCCTATCTGGCCAGTTCGGCTCACCCCTCCACTTT
CASLSGQFGSPLHF
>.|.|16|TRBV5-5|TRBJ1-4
TGTGCCAGCAGATCTCTACCTTTCGCAACTAATGAAAAACTGTTTTTT
CASRSLPFATNEKLFF
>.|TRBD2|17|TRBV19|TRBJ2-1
TGTGCCAGTAGTACGCAGCGGGGGGGGAGCTCCTACAATGAGCAGTTCTTC
CASSTQRGGSSYNEQFF
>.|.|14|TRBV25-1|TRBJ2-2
TGTGCCAGCAGCGGCCGGGGGATGACCGGGGAGCTGTTTTTT
CASSGRGMTGELFF
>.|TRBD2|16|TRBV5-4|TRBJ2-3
TGTGCCAGCAGCCCACTAGCGGGGGGATCCACAGATACGCAGTATTTT
CASSPLAGGSTDTQYF